These 21 T cell receptor beta chains were all obtained from the same sample, sequenced in a study of OX40 agonist ivuxolimab in advanced cancers. Method: immunoSEQ multiplex PCR; TCRdb's copy keeps in-frame clones and lacks some. This table holds 65,000 to 90,000 clones, approximately 83% found once. This specimen was CD4+ or CD8+ T cells sorted from blood, taken in a trial of the OX40 agonist ivuxolimab. These receptors were taken from an adult with an advanced solid tumor such as melanoma, head and neck, liver or kidney cancer.

The chain links TRBV11-3 to TRBJ2-3, with 10 bases identical to TRBD1. This CDR3 region has 17 residues. Germline CDR1 reads SGHNT; CDR2 reads YENEEA. The V gene end was trimmed by 0 bases and the J gene end by 2 bases; junction bases not matched to a gene: 5. CDR3 in amino acids: CASSLDSGQGYTDTQYF. CDR3 DNA: TGTGCCAGCAGCTTAGACTCGGGACAGGGGTACACAGATACGCAGTATTTT.

The CDR3 DNA reads TGTGCCAGCAGCCTTCTACAGGGGACCCTCCAAGAGACCCAGTACTTC. The encoded protein is CASSLLQGTLQETQYF. The rearrangement uses TRBV14 and TRBJ2-5; 7 bases line up with TRBD1. J gave up 1 base and V 4 bases, and 9 bases lay outside the gene matches. Germline CDR1 SGHDN, CDR2 FVKESK. This CDR3 has 16 amino acids. Complete variable domain (other parts from reference TRBV14 and TRBJ2-5): EAGVTQFPSHSVIEKGQTVTLRCDPISGHDNLYWYRRVMGKEIKFLLHFVKESKQDESGMPNNRFLAERTGGTYSTLKVQPAELEDSGVYFCASSLLQGTLQETQYFGPGTRLLVL.

V and J are TRBV29-1 and TRBJ1-1; TRBD1 matches 11 bases. From germline, CDR1 is SQVTM and CDR2 ANQGSEA. The CDR3 has 15 residues. V lost 6 bases to trimming and J lost 1 base; unmatched junction nucleotides: 7. CDR3 coding DNA: TGCAGCGTCCACGGGACAGGGGGGGGGAACACTGAAGCTTTCTTT. This sequence encodes CSVHGTGGGNTEAFF. Full variable domain (rest looked up from reference TRBV29-1 and TRBJ1-1): SAVISQKPSRDICQRGTSLTIQCQVDSQVTMMFWYRQQPGQSLTLIATANQGSEATYESGFVIDKFPISRPNLTFSTLTVSNMSPEDSSIYLCSVHGTGGGNTEAFFGQGTRLTVV.

This clone has only a few counts. J is TRBJ1-3 and V is TRBV9; D gene uncertain. Germline values: CDR1 SGDLS, CDR2 YYNGEE. V was pared by 5 bases and J by 0 bases, with 12 bases between. The CDR3 sequence is 15 residues long. The CDR3 DNA reads as TGTGCCAGCAGTCCACAGTCTTTCTCTGGAAACACCATATATTTT. It codes for CASSPQSFSGNTIYF.

V usage is TRBV27 and J usage is TRBJ1-2; the D gene is possibly TRBD1 (5 bases). This CDR3 is 13 amino acids long. CDR1 and CDR2 (germline): MNHEY, SMNVEV (reference sequence). V gave up 6 bases and J gave up 4 bases, with 12 bases separating them. Here the CDR3 reads CASRESGVYGYTF. The CDR3 region has the DNA TGTGCCAGCAGGGAGTCGGGGGTCTATGGCTACACCTTC.

This clone was seen only once. V usage is TRBV28 and J usage is TRBJ1-3; D is unresolved. CDR1 and CDR2 (germline): MDHEN, SYDVKM. This CDR3 comprises 13 residues. V gave up 2 bases and J gave up 5 bases, with 7 bases separating them. The DNA of the CDR3 is TGTGCCAGCAGTTTAACAGCTCGAAACACCATATATTTT. Amino acids: CASSLTARNTIYF.

V gene TRBV19 combines with J gene TRBJ1-5; 7 positions agree with TRBD1. In germline, CDR1 is LNHDA, CDR2 SQIVND (reference sequence). Trimming cost V 1 base and J 4 bases; bases outside gene matches: 10. The CDR3 runs 17 residues. The DNA for the CDR3 is TGTGCCAGTAGTATAGCCCGGGACAGACCTACTAATCAGCCCCAGCATTTT. Translating gives CASSIARDRPTNQPQHF.

The rearrangement joins TRBV11-3 to TRBJ2-3; perhaps TRBD2 as D (5 bases). The CDR3 is 14 residues long. Trimming took 1 base from V and 0 from J, leaving 5 bases between them. The germline V gene encodes CDR1 SGHNT and CDR2 YENEEA. The CDR3 DNA follows: TGTGCCAGCAGCTTAGGCGGGAGCACAGATACGCAGTATTTT. It specifies CASSLGGSTDTQYF.

The CDR3 sequence: CAWSGRVGETQYF. The CDR3 DNA reads as TGTGCCTGGAGTGGAAGGGTTGGTGAGACCCAGTACTTC. J is TRBJ2-5 and V is TRBV30; D unclear. Germline assignment: CDR1 GTSNPN and CDR2 SVGIG (reference sequence). CDR3 length: 13 amino acids. Trimming took 1 base from V and 5 from J, leaving 11 bases between them.

The chain is built from TRBV7-2 and TRBJ1-1; unclear D gene. The CDR3 extends over 14 amino acids. The germline V and J ends were trimmed by 1 base and 6 bases, with 12 bases remaining between them. Germline CDR1 is SGHTA and CDR2 is FQGNSA. In DNA form, the CDR3 reads TGTGCCAGCAGCTTAGTTGGTCGCCTCCCTGAAGCTTTCTTT. This sequence encodes CASSLVGRLPEAFF.

The chain uses TRBV6-1 and TRBJ2-1, with a weak D call TRBD2 (5 bases). V gave up 3 bases and J gave up 4 bases, with 10 bases separating them. The CDR3 length is 14 residues. Germline-derived CDR1 and CDR2 are MNHNS and SASEGT. CDR3 in DNA: TGTGCCAGCAGTGAGGCAGGACTGTACAATGAGCAGTTCTTC. Residues: CASSEAGLYNEQFF.

This chain connects TRBV6-6 to TRBJ1-2, with 7 bases fitting TRBD1. There are 12 residues in the CDR3. The V segment lost 6 bases and the J segment 5 bases; nucleotides outside the gene matches: 3. Germline V lookup: CDR1 MNHNY, CDR2 SVGAGI (reference sequence). CDR3 sequence reads: CASSRGEYGYTF. The DNA for the CDR3 is TGTGCCAGCAGCAGGGGGGAGTATGGCTACACCTTC.

The rearrangement joins TRBV6-5 to TRBJ1-1; D is uncertain. Per the germline V gene, CDR1 is MNHEY and CDR2 is SVGAGI. The CDR3 spans 13 residues. Trimming cost V 5 bases and J 5 bases, with 12 bases left between them. CDR3 sequence (DNA): TGTGCCAGCAGTGAACCCAGGTTTACTGAAGCTTTCTTT. Translating it yields CASSEPRFTEAFF.

This rearrangement joins TRBV5-8 to TRBJ2-1; the D gene is possibly TRBD1 (6 bases). The CDR3 spans 16 residues. Between the trimmed V and J ends, which lost 4 bases and 2 bases, there was a span of 16 bases. Per the germline V gene, CDR1 is SGHTS and CDR2 is YDEGEE. The CDR3 DNA sequence: TGTGCCAGCAGCCGCAGGGGTACCGGGACCTACAATGAGCAGTTCTTC. As protein: CASSRRGTGTYNEQFF.

The chain has TRBV5-1 and TRBJ2-2; tentative D call: TRBD1 (5 bases). Deletions cut 0 bases from V and 0 bases from J, with 6 bases between. This CDR3 has 15 residues. Germline-derived CDR1 and CDR2 are SGHRS and YFSETQ. The CDR3 nucleotides read TGCGCCAGCAGCTTGGGGACATCGAACACCGGGGAGCTGTTTTTT. Its protein product is CASSLGTSNTGELFF.

The chain combines TRBV27 with TRBJ2-1; TRBD2 aligns across 7 bases. The V segment lost 9 bases and the J segment 0 bases; nucleotides outside the gene matches: 11. There are 16 residues in the CDR3. In germline, CDR1 is MNHEY, CDR2 SMNVEV (reference sequence). CDR3 bases: TGTGCCAGTAGACCCAAAGCGGGGAGCTCCTACAATGAGCAGTTCTTC. Encoded protein: CASRPKAGSSYNEQFF.

V usage is TRBV11-3 and J usage is TRBJ1-2; D uncertain. This CDR3 contains 13 residues. The V gene lost 0 bases and the J gene lost 5 bases, with 7 bases spanning the gap. Germline-derived CDR1 and CDR2 are SGHNT and YENEEA. The CDR3 DNA is TGTGCCAGCAGCTTAGATCGAGGGTATGGCTACACCTTC. Encoded protein: CASSLDRGYGYTF.

The chain has TRBV2 and TRBJ1-1, with D uncertain. CDR1 is SNHLY and CDR2 is FYNNEI in the germline V gene. The CDR3 has 14 residues. The V end lost 5 bases, the J end lost 0 bases, and 10 bases lay between the germline ends. The DNA for the CDR3 is TGTGCCAGCAGTACACAGAGGATGAACACTGAAGCTTTCTTT. Protein sequence: CASSTQRMNTEAFF.

This clone is judged medium-sized. The V and J genes are TRBV19 and TRBJ1-5, with no clear D. CDR1 is LNHDA and CDR2 is SQIVND in the germline V gene (reference sequence). This CDR3 has 14 residues. V was trimmed by 3 bases and J by 2 bases, leaving 8 bases between them. CDR3 nucleotides: TGTGCCAGTAGTATGGGCCAGGGCAATCAGCCCCAGCATTTT. The encoded protein is CASSMGQGNQPQHF. The whole variable domain, remainder taken from reference TRBV19 and TRBJ1-5, is DGGITQSPKYLFRKEGQNVTLSCEQNLNHDAMYWYRQDPGQGLRLIYYSQIVNDFQKGDIAEGYSVSREKKESFPLTVTSAQKNPTAFYLCASSMGQGNQPQHFGDGTRLSIL.

The CDR3 spells CASGDSGANVLTF. CDR3 coding DNA: TGCGCCAGCGGAGACTCTGGGGCCAACGTCCTGACTTTC. This chain joins TRBV5-1 and TRBJ2-6; D is ambiguous. CDR1 and CDR2 (germline): SGHRS, YFSETQ. V lost 7 bases, J lost 0 bases, and 5 bases lay in between. This CDR3 spans 13 amino acids.

V is TRBV6-6 and J is TRBJ1-1; D is uncertain. CDR1 and CDR2 from the germline V gene are MNHNY and SVGAGI (reference sequence). The CDR3 is 11 amino acids. Trimming cost V 7 bases and J 4 bases, with 7 bases left between them. CDR3 region: CASTSFTEAFF. DNA of the CDR3: TGTGCCAGCACTTCGTTCACTGAAGCTTTCTTT.